This record concerns one T cell receptor beta chain sequence. Antigen: not known. The PCR employed 60 Vbeta primers together with 13 Jbeta primers. The repertoire was sequenced with immunoSEQ multiplex PCR; TCRdb's copy has only in-frame clones and lacks some. The data contain around 83,000 clones, around 80% of them singletons. This specimen belongs to a study of cytomegalovirus exposure and HLA in healthy donors. Germline V CDR1 and CDR2: MNHEY, SMNVEV (reference sequence). The CDR3 is 14 amino acids. V shed 7 bases, J shed 2 bases, and the junction held 5 bases outside the gene matches. Study-wide points: Earlier results showed most TCR beta V segments being productive about 87% or about 30% of the time. A later analysis linked a missense DCLRE1C variant to TCR beta V- and J-gene trimming. A later look showed TCR association rates differing by HLA locus, highest for DRB1 and lowest for HLA-C.

The rearrangement uses TRBV27 and TRBJ2-7; 10 bases are shared with TRBD1. Sequencing was done on a sample of PBMCs. The receptor comes from a male donor in good health and CMV-seropositive. CDR3 DNA: TGTGCCAGCAAGGTAGGACAGGGGGCCTACGAGCAGTACTTC. As protein: CASKVGQGAYEQYF.